One and the same sample provided the 25 T cell receptor beta chains below, sequenced in a study of blood T cell repertoires in COVID-19. Data came from immunoSEQ multiplex PCR; TCRdb stores just in-frame clones and leaves some out. The sample yields 15,000 to 20,000 clones, 90% to 95% seen once. The sequenced sample consisted of peripheral blood. These TCRs come from a human donor in a cohort sampled during active COVID-19.

The chain couples TRBV9 to TRBJ1-4, with TRBD1 identical over 11 bases. This CDR3 spans 18 amino acids. CDR1 SGDLS and CDR2 YYNGEE come from the germline V gene. The ends lost 0 bases at V and 0 bases at J; junction bases unmatched: 4. The CDR3 DNA sequence: TGTGCCAGCAGCGTAGATTGGACAGGGGGCGCAACTAATGAAAAACTGTTTTTT. Residues: CASSVDWTGGATNEKLFF.

This sequence joins TRBV9 and TRBJ1-6; TRBD1 aligns across 7 bases. The ends lost 4 bases at V and 7 bases at J; junction bases unmatched: 8. CDR1 is SGDLS and CDR2 is YYNGEE in the germline V gene. This CDR3 has 15 amino acids. This chain's CDR3 is CASSSVGTANSPLHF. The DNA for the CDR3 is TGTGCCAGCAGCTCCGTCGGGACAGCAAATTCACCCCTCCACTTT.

The chain employs TRBV30 and TRBJ1-2; a possible D gene is TRBD1 (6 bases). CDR3 size: 15 residues. Trimming cost V 1 base and J 4 bases, with 16 bases left between them. The germline CDR1 and CDR2 sequences are GTSNPN and SVGIG (reference sequence). In DNA, the CDR3 is TGTGCCTGGAGTGGAGACAGGCGCCCGATCTATGGCTACACCTTC. Its translation is CAWSGDRRPIYGYTF.

The V and J genes are TRBV30 and TRBJ1-6; perhaps TRBD1 as D (5 bases). There are 11 residues in the CDR3. Germline V lookup: CDR1 GTSNPN, CDR2 SVGIG (reference sequence). V was trimmed by 4 bases and J by 14 bases, leaving 12 bases between them. The CDR3 sequence: CAWIKGLTLHF. CDR3 bases: TGTGCCTGGATCAAGGGGCTAACCCTCCACTTT.

V gene TRBV12-5 combines with J gene TRBJ1-4; D is perhaps TRBD1 (5 bases). This CDR3 is 15 amino acids long. CDR1 LGHNT and CDR2 FRNRAP come from the germline V gene. Trimming left V 0 bases short and J 7 bases short, with 12 bases between. The CDR3 nucleotides are TGTGCTAGTGGTTTGGTAGTGGGGCAGCTTGAAAAACTGTTTTTT. It is translated as CASGLVVGQLEKLFF.

This rearrangement joins TRBV2 to TRBJ1-3, with 8 positions matching TRBD1. V gave up 6 bases and J gave up 6 bases; unmatched junction bases: 10. Per the germline V gene, CDR1 is SNHLY and CDR2 is FYNNEI. CDR3 length: 15 amino acids. The CDR3 nucleotides are TGTGCCAGCAGCTATGCGACAGGGGATGTAAACACCATATATTTT. Protein product: CASSYATGDVNTIYF.

The chain recombines TRBV20-1 with TRBJ2-1; a possible D gene is TRBD2 (6 bases). Germline CDR1 is DFQATT and CDR2 is SNEGSKA (reference sequence). This CDR3 region has 14 residues. Trimming left V 3 bases short and J 5 bases short, with 14 bases between. This CDR3 reads CSASLAGLDNEQFF. The CDR3 DNA reads as TGCAGTGCTAGTTTGGCGGGGTTAGACAATGAGCAGTTCTTC.

Comments on this clone: The missing conserved phenylalanine or tryptophan at the end of this CDR3 makes a read error likely. The chain is built from TRBV28 and TRBJ1-6, with a weak D call TRBD1 (6 bases). V lost 2 bases, J lost 7 bases, and 12 bases lay in between. This CDR3 has 15 residues. The germline CDR1 and CDR2 sequences are MDHEN and SYDVKM. This chain's CDR3 is CASSLPGEINSPLHL. Here the CDR3 DNA reads TGTGCCAGCAGTTTACCAGGGGAAATCAATTCACCCCTCCACCTT.

This chain connects TRBV4-1 to TRBJ2-3; D is uncertain. The germline gives CDR1 MGHRA, CDR2 YSYEKL. V was clipped by 5 bases and J by 1 base, with 19 bases between them. The CDR3 is made up of 17 amino acids. The CDR3 DNA reads TGCGCCAGCAGCAAAAAAGAGCCTAAAGAGGGCACAGATACGCAGTATTTT. Its translation: CASSKKEPKEGTDTQYF.

The rearrangement uses TRBV5-1 and TRBJ1-1; D gene unclear. Trimming shortened V by 5 bases and J by 5 bases, and 10 bases separated the two germline ends. Germline assignment: CDR1 SGHRS and CDR2 YFSETQ. The CDR3 runs to 12 residues. This CDR3 is CASRIDTTEAFF. The CDR3 DNA is TGCGCCAGCAGAATCGACACGACTGAAGCTTTCTTT.

This chain joins TRBV10-3 and TRBJ1-2; D is undetermined. The V end lost 6 bases, the J end lost 5 bases, and 10 bases lay between the germline ends. CDR1 and CDR2 (germline): ENHRY, SYGVKD. CDR3 length equals 12 residues. The CDR3 is CAIRNQAYGYTF. CDR3 sequence (DNA): TGTGCCATCAGGAACCAGGCTTATGGCTACACCTTC.

The chain combines TRBV11-3 with TRBJ1-1; D is uncertain. CDR3 length: 15 amino acids. Germline V gives CDR1 SGHNT, CDR2 YENEEA. Trimming took 1 base from V and 5 from J, leaving 14 bases between them. CDR3 bases: TGTGCCAGCAGCTTAGGGGTCGGCGGCGGGACTGAAGCTTTCTTT. The encoded protein is CASSLGVGGGTEAFF.

This clone was seen more than once but under ten times. This chain joins TRBV5-1 and TRBJ1-3, with 9 positions matching TRBD1. The germline gives CDR1 SGHRS, CDR2 YFSETQ. J was trimmed by 3 bases and V by 5 bases; bases with no gene match: 9. The CDR3 spans 16 residues. For the CDR3, the DNA is TGCGCCAGCAGTCACGGGACAGGGACTGGTGGAAACACCATATATTTT. This sequence encodes CASSHGTGTGGNTIYF.

The chain couples TRBV9 to TRBJ2-5; no reliable D call. The CDR3 is 14 residues long. CDR1 SGDLS and CDR2 YYNGEE come from the germline V gene. Between the trimmed V and J ends, which lost 0 bases and 2 bases, there was a span of 8 bases. The CDR3 spells CASSVAAVQETQYF. The CDR3 DNA reads as TGTGCCAGCAGCGTAGCTGCAGTGCAAGAGACCCAGTACTTC.

CDR3 nucleotide sequence: TGTGCCTGTACAGGGGGCTACGAGCAGTACTTC. This gives the protein CACTGGYEQYF. The chain links TRBV30 to TRBJ2-7; 8 nucleotides match TRBD1. CDR1 is GTSNPN and CDR2 is SVGIG in the germline V gene (reference sequence). V trimming: 6 bases; J trimming: 3 bases; junction bases outside the gene matches: 1. The CDR3 consists of 11 residues.

The chain uses TRBV30 and TRBJ2-3; TRBD2 might be the D (6 bases). CDR3 length: 13 amino acids. The V end was cut by 3 bases, the J end by 6 bases, with 13 bases between. The germline CDR1 and CDR2 sequences are GTSNPN and SVGIG (reference sequence). Here the CDR3 reads CAWRPGRWDTQYF. The CDR3 coding sequence is TGTGCCTGGAGACCGGGGAGGTGGGATACGCAGTATTTT.

The chain is built from TRBV5-4 and TRBJ1-3; 9 nucleotides line up with TRBD1. Germline V lookup: CDR1 SGHNT, CDR2 YYREEE (reference sequence). CDR3 length equals 18 residues. Trimming removed 2 bases from V and 0 bases from J; junction bases left unmatched: 9. The CDR3 spells CASSLTPGQGTSGNTIYF. The DNA for the CDR3 is TGTGCCAGCAGCTTAACTCCTGGACAGGGGACCTCTGGAAACACCATATATTTT.

V gene TRBV19 combines with J gene TRBJ1-4; the D gene is possibly TRBD1 (5 bases). The CDR3 has 15 amino acids. Trimming shortened V by 3 bases and J by 4 bases, and 12 bases separated the two germline ends. Germline-derived CDR1 and CDR2 are LNHDA and SQIVND (reference sequence). CDR3 sequence: CASSMGQGNNEKLFF. CDR3 nucleotides: TGTGCCAGTAGTATGGGGCAGGGTAATAATGAAAAACTGTTTTTT.

The V call is TRBV18, the J call TRBJ2-7; perhaps TRBD2 as D (5 bases). CDR1 is KGHSH and CDR2 is LQKENI in the germline V gene. This CDR3 is built from 14 residues. Deletions cut 0 bases from V and 2 bases from J, with 8 bases between. The DNA for the CDR3 is TGTGCCAGCTCACCACCGGACGGGGCCTACGAGCAGTACTTC. Translating it yields CASSPPDGAYEQYF.

This chain links TRBV30 with TRBJ1-1; D remains ambiguous. The V and J ends lost 0 bases and 1 base respectively, with 6 bases between them. Germline values: CDR1 GTSNPN, CDR2 SVGIG (reference sequence). This CDR3 spans 13 amino acids. This CDR3 reads CAWSVSRNTEAFF. The DNA of the CDR3 is TGTGCCTGGAGTGTTAGCAGGAACACTGAAGCTTTCTTT.

The chain links TRBV29-1 to TRBJ1-3; D unclear. There are 13 residues in the CDR3. The ends were cut back, 1 base at V and 0 bases at J, with 4 bases in the middle. Germline CDR1 and CDR2: SQVTM and ANQGSEA. In nucleotides, the CDR3 is TGCAGCGTTGAAGTCTACTCTGGAAACACCATATATTTT. This translates into CSVEVYSGNTIYF.

This clone came up a few times. V and J are TRBV5-1 and TRBJ2-1, with 7 bases lining up with TRBD2. V shed 4 bases, J shed 2 bases, and the junction held 9 bases outside the gene matches. The V gene's germline CDR1 is SGHRS and CDR2 YFSETQ. This CDR3 is 16 amino acids long. The CDR3 loop reads CASSPVASGAYNEQFF. In DNA, the CDR3 is TGCGCCAGCAGCCCGGTGGCTAGCGGCGCCTACAATGAGCAGTTCTTC.

This chain connects TRBV6-5 to TRBJ1-1, with D unresolved. The CDR3 loop spans 14 amino acids. The germline V and J ends were trimmed by 7 bases and 4 bases, with 16 bases remaining between them. Germline assignment: CDR1 MNHEY and CDR2 SVGAGI. CDR3 sequence reads: CASTTGWSGTEAFF. The CDR3 coding sequence is TGTGCCAGCACCACCGGTTGGTCGGGCACTGAAGCTTTCTTT.

V and J are TRBV15 and TRBJ2-5; unclear D gene. The CDR3 contains 14 residues. From germline, CDR1 is LNHNV and CDR2 YYDKDF (reference sequence). V lost 1 base and J 4 bases, leaving 10 bases between the germline ends. The CDR3 DNA reads as TGTGCCACCAGCAGAGCTCAGGTGGGAGAGACCCAGTACTTC. It is translated as CATSRAQVGETQYF.

The gene calls are TRBV6-5 and TRBJ1-5; no reliable D call. Deletions cut 9 bases from V and 3 bases from J, with 12 bases between. Germline CDR1 reads MNHEY; CDR2 reads SVGAGI. The CDR3 spans 13 residues. CDR3 sequence: CASDAGLNQPQHF. The CDR3 DNA follows: TGTGCCAGTGATGCTGGACTCAATCAGCCCCAGCATTTT.